The rows below give T cell receptor beta chains drawn from one sample of a study of blood T cell repertoires in COVID-19. The repertoire was sequenced with immunoSEQ multiplex PCR; TCRdb's copy has only in-frame clones and lacks some. The sample yields about 330,000 clones, around 86% seen once. The material sequenced was peripheral blood. All receptors come from a woman aged 45-60 years with acute or convalescent COVID-19. CDR3s include the opening cysteine and the closing phenylalanine or tryptophan. A D gene is named only where the DNA matches it firmly. A clone size is listed for some rows: how often the clone was seen (once, few, many), or a class if it is expanded.

d_call: TRBD2
v_call: TRBV5-1
clone_size: .
j_call: TRBJ2-1
cdr3_aa: CASSILAAQTSYNEQFF
cdr3_nt: TGCGCCAGCAGTATACTAGCGGCCCAAACCTCCTACAATGAGCAGTTCTTC

d_call: TRBD2
v_call: TRBV7-9
clone_size: .
j_call: TRBJ2-7
cdr3_aa: CASSLASGRAYEQYF
cdr3_nt: TGTGCCAGCAGCTTAGCGTCTGGGAGGGCCTACGAGCAGTACTTC

d_call: .
v_call: TRBV10-2
clone_size: .
j_call: TRBJ1-5
cdr3_aa: CASSNRYSGSNQPQHF
cdr3_nt: TGCGCCAGCAGTAATAGGTATAGCGGGAGCAATCAGCCCCAGCATTTT

d_call: .
v_call: TRBV7-9
clone_size: .
j_call: TRBJ1-5
cdr3_aa: CASSLALRYDSNQPQHF
cdr3_nt: TGTGCCAGCAGCTTAGCGCTCAGATACGATAGCAATCAGCCCCAGCATTTT

d_call: TRBD1
v_call: TRBV2
clone_size: .
j_call: TRBJ2-1
cdr3_aa: CASSPRQGNDEQFF
cdr3_nt: TGTGCCAGCAGCCCCAGACAGGGGAATGATGAGCAGTTCTTC

d_call: .
v_call: TRBV5-1
clone_size: .
j_call: TRBJ2-7
cdr3_aa: CASSLEGTTYEQYF
cdr3_nt: TGCGCCAGCAGCTTGGAAGGGACAACCTACGAGCAGTACTTC

d_call: TRBD1
v_call: TRBV24-1
clone_size: once
j_call: TRBJ2-5
cdr3_aa: CATSDLGDRGETQYF
cdr3_nt: TGTGCCACCAGTGATTTAGGGGACAGGGGGGAGACCCAGTACTTC

d_call: .
v_call: TRBV5-1
clone_size: few
j_call: TRBJ2-6
cdr3_aa: CASRISSGANVLTF
cdr3_nt: TGCGCCAGCAGAATCTCCTCTGGGGCCAACGTCCTGACTTTC

d_call: TRBD2
v_call: TRBV20-1
clone_size: .
j_call: TRBJ2-1
cdr3_aa: CSASPSGRIVDEQFF
cdr3_nt: TGCAGTGCTAGTCCCAGCGGGAGGATAGTAGATGAGCAGTTCTTC

d_call: TRBD2
v_call: TRBV10-3
clone_size: once
j_call: TRBJ2-3
cdr3_aa: CAIKKGAGDLTDTQYF
cdr3_nt: TGTGCCATCAAGAAAGGAGCGGGAGACCTCACAGATACGCAGTATTTT

d_call: TRBD2
v_call: TRBV6-5
clone_size: .
j_call: TRBJ2-5
cdr3_aa: CASRRVGSGGETQYF
cdr3_nt: TGTGCCTCTCGTCGGGTGGGTAGCGGGGGTGAGACCCAGTACTTC

d_call: TRBD2
v_call: TRBV28
clone_size: once
j_call: TRBJ2-1
cdr3_aa: CASSALAGGINNEQFF
cdr3_nt: TGTGCCAGCAGTGCCTTAGCGGGAGGAATTAACAATGAGCAGTTCTTC

d_call: .
v_call: TRBV27
clone_size: few
j_call: TRBJ2-5
cdr3_aa: CASSVNRGGETQYF
cdr3_nt: TGTGCCAGCAGTGTAAACAGGGGAGGAGAGACCCAGTACTTC

d_call: TRBD2
v_call: TRBV7-9
clone_size: .
j_call: TRBJ2-1
cdr3_aa: CASSGLAGAYNEQFF
cdr3_nt: TGTGCCAGCAGCGGACTAGCGGGAGCCTACAATGAGCAGTTCTTC

d_call: TRBD1
v_call: TRBV12-3/TRBV12-4
clone_size: once
j_call: TRBJ2-7
cdr3_aa: CASRWTGQREYF
cdr3_nt: TGTGCCAGCAGGTGGACAGGACAGAGGGAGTACTTC

d_call: .
v_call: TRBV7-9
clone_size: .
j_call: TRBJ2-7
cdr3_aa: CASSHATYEQYF
cdr3_nt: TGTGCCAGCAGCCACGCGACCTACGAGCAGTACTTC

d_call: .
v_call: TRBV4-2
clone_size: .
j_call: TRBJ2-2
cdr3_aa: CASSQVPTNTGELFF
cdr3_nt: TGTGCCAGCAGCCAAGTCCCAACGAACACCGGGGAGCTGTTTTTT

d_call: .
v_call: TRBV7-6
clone_size: .
j_call: TRBJ2-1
cdr3_aa: CASSLSAGAAYNEQFF
cdr3_nt: TGTGCCAGCAGCTTATCGGCGGGGGCTGCCTACAATGAGCAGTTCTTC

d_call: .
v_call: TRBV6-5
clone_size: few
j_call: TRBJ2-7
cdr3_aa: CASSYRSSYEQYF
cdr3_nt: TGTGCCAGCAGTTACAGGAGCTCCTACGAGCAGTACTTC

d_call: .
v_call: TRBV24-1
clone_size: .
j_call: TRBJ2-3
cdr3_aa: CATSDSRLGTDTQYF
cdr3_nt: TGTGCCACCAGTGATTCCCGACTAGGCACAGATACGCAGTATTTT

d_call: .
v_call: TRBV29-1
clone_size: once
j_call: TRBJ2-1
cdr3_aa: CSVGSGSYSYNEQFF
cdr3_nt: TGCAGCGTTGGTAGTGGGAGTTATTCCTACAATGAGCAGTTCTTC

d_call: .
v_call: TRBV19
clone_size: .
j_call: TRBJ1-3
cdr3_aa: CASSRGPAGGNTIYF
cdr3_nt: TGTGCCAGTAGTCGCGGACCGGCGGGGGGAAACACCATATATTTT

d_call: TRBD2
v_call: TRBV27
clone_size: .
j_call: TRBJ2-1
cdr3_aa: CASSIQTSGIPYNEQFF
cdr3_nt: TGTGCCAGCAGTATTCAGACTAGCGGGATCCCCTACAATGAGCAGTTCTTC

d_call: TRBD2
v_call: TRBV11-2
clone_size: once
j_call: TRBJ2-1
cdr3_aa: CASSSRLAGRDNEQFF
cdr3_nt: TGTGCCAGCAGCTCCAGACTAGCGGGCAGGGACAATGAGCAGTTCTTC

d_call: TRBD1
v_call: TRBV7-9
clone_size: .
j_call: TRBJ2-2
cdr3_aa: CASSSLKTGDTGELFF
cdr3_nt: TGTGCCAGCAGCTCGCTGAAGACAGGGGACACCGGGGAGCTGTTTTTT

d_call: .
v_call: TRBV28
clone_size: once
j_call: TRBJ1-2
cdr3_aa: CAITTTVWGDYGYTF
cdr3_nt: TGTGCCATCACCACCACCGTTTGGGGGGACTATGGCTACACCTTC

d_call: .
v_call: TRBV19
clone_size: .
j_call: TRBJ2-2
cdr3_aa: CASTNPPGELFF
cdr3_nt: TGTGCCAGCACTAACCCCCCCGGGGAGCTGTTTTTT

d_call: .
v_call: TRBV21-1
clone_size: many
j_call: TRBJ2-7
cdr3_aa: CASSNSRTGCYEQYF
cdr3_nt: TGTGCCAGCAGCAACTCCCGGACAGGGTGCTACGAGCAGTACTTC

d_call: .
v_call: TRBV6-2/TRBV6-3
clone_size: .
j_call: TRBJ2-1
cdr3_aa: CASSPHARDRLNEQFF
cdr3_nt: TGTGCCAGCAGTCCGCATGCCAGGGATAGGCTTAATGAGCAGTTCTTC

d_call: .
v_call: TRBV5-1
clone_size: .
j_call: TRBJ1-1
cdr3_aa: CASSPPTGNTEAFF
cdr3_nt: TGCGCCAGCAGCCCTCCGACAGGGAACACTGAAGCTTTCTTT

d_call: TRBD1
v_call: TRBV18
clone_size: .
j_call: TRBJ1-1
cdr3_aa: CASSPKQGNTEAFF
cdr3_nt: TGTGCCAGCTCACCGAAACAGGGGAATACTGAAGCTTTCTTT

d_call: .
v_call: TRBV28
clone_size: .
j_call: TRBJ1-5
cdr3_aa: CASTSRGVEPQHF
cdr3_nt: TGTGCCAGCACCAGCAGAGGAGTCGAGCCCCAGCATTTT

d_call: .
v_call: TRBV12-3/TRBV12-4
clone_size: .
j_call: TRBJ1-1
cdr3_aa: CASIYPQAFF
cdr3_nt: TGTGCCAGTATCTATCCTCAAGCTTTCTTT

d_call: .
v_call: TRBV4-1
clone_size: .
j_call: TRBJ2-1
cdr3_aa: CASSQTQRLVNEQFF
cdr3_nt: TGCGCCAGCAGCCAAACACAGCGACTAGTCAATGAGCAGTTCTTC

d_call: .
v_call: TRBV27
clone_size: few
j_call: TRBJ2-3
cdr3_aa: CASRARGTDTQYF
cdr3_nt: TGTGCCAGCAGGGCCCGGGGGACAGATACGCAGTATTTT

d_call: .
v_call: TRBV19
clone_size: .
j_call: TRBJ2-5
cdr3_aa: CASSSRTATETQYF
cdr3_nt: TGTGCCAGTAGTTCCCGGACAGCGACAGAGACCCAGTACTTC

d_call: .
v_call: TRBV30
clone_size: .
j_call: TRBJ1-6
cdr3_aa: CACYDPDSNSPLHF
cdr3_nt: TGTGCCTGCTACGACCCGGACAGCAATTCACCCCTCCACTTT